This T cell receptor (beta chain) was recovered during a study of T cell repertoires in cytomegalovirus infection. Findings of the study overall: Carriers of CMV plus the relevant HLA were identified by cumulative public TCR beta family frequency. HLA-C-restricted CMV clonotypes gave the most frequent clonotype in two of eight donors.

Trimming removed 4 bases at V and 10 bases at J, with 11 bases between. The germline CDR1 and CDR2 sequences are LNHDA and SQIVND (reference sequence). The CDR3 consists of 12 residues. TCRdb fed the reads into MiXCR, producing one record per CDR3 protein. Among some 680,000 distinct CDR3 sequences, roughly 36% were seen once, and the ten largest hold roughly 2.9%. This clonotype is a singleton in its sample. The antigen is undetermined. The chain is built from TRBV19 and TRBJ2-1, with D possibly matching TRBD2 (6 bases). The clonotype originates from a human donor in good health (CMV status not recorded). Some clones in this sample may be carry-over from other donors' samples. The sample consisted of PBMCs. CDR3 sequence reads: CASSRGLAEQFF. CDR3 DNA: TGTGCCAGTAGTAGAGGGCTAGCGGAGCAGTTCTTC.